A single sample gave rise to the 23 T cell receptor beta chains below, sequenced in a study of blood T cell repertoires in COVID-19. The table came from immunoSEQ multiplex PCR; TCRdb's copy has only in-frame clones and leaves some out. Altogether about 200,000 clones are present, about 88% being singletons, with the ten largest covering 15% to 20%. Sequenced input: peripheral blood. These receptors all come from a man aged 45-60 years with COVID-19, enrolled during active disease.

This chain uses TRBV4-3 with TRBJ2-1, with D possibly TRBD1 on 5 matching bases. Looked up from germline, CDR1 is LGHNA and CDR2 is YSLEER. This CDR3 is built from 16 residues. Between the trimmed V and J ends, which lost 0 bases and 2 bases, there was a span of 11 bases. CDR3 DNA: TGCGCCAGCAGCCAAGATTTCAGGGTGCCCTACAATGAGCAGTTCTTC. Its protein product is CASSQDFRVPYNEQFF.

The chain couples TRBV7-8 to TRBJ1-2; 9 bases line up with TRBD1. Trimming at V came to 4 bases and at J to 5 bases, leaving 14 bases not matched to a gene. The CDR3 contains 17 residues. The germline V gene has CDR1 SGHVS and CDR2 FQNEAQ. CDR3 loop: CASSWGGGQGLMYGYTF. CDR3 nucleotide sequence: TGTGCCAGCAGCTGGGGGGGCGGACAGGGGCTAATGTATGGCTACACCTTC.

The chain carries TRBV5-1 and TRBJ2-2; 12 bases align to TRBD2. The V segment lost 1 base and the J segment 4 bases; nucleotides outside the gene matches: 5. Germline-derived CDR1 and CDR2 are SGHRS and YFSETQ. This CDR3 contains 17 residues. CDR3: CASSLTSGRLGTGELFF. CDR3 sequence (DNA): TGCGCCAGCAGCTTGACTAGCGGGAGGTTGGGCACCGGGGAGCTGTTTTTT.

This rearrangement joins TRBV12-3 or TRBV12-4 to TRBJ2-7; 8 bases are shared with TRBD1. Trimming at V came to 6 bases and at J to 9 bases, leaving 7 bases not matched to a gene. The CDR3 sequence is 12 residues long. The CDR3 spells CASSRTGRGQYF. The CDR3 nucleotides are TGTGCCAGCAGCCGGACAGGGCGTGGGCAGTACTTC.

The gene calls are TRBV6-5 and TRBJ2-4; TRBD1 matches 10 bases. CDR3 length equals 14 residues. The germline V gene has CDR1 MNHEY and CDR2 SVGAGI. Losses at the gene ends were 8 bases for V and 7 bases for J; bases not matched to a gene: 8. The CDR3 spells CASVETGGTNIQYF. The CDR3, as DNA: TGTGCCAGCGTAGAGACAGGGGGCACGAACATTCAGTACTTC.

The V gene is TRBV7-9, the J gene TRBJ1-4; TRBD1 agrees at 9 bases. Germline values: CDR1 SEHNR, CDR2 FQNEAQ (reference sequence). V trimming: 5 bases; J trimming: 8 bases; junction bases outside the gene matches: 9. The CDR3 spans 15 residues. The CDR3, as DNA: TGTGCCAGCAGCCTCGGGACAGGGTCTTTGGAAAAACTGTTTTTT. Its protein product is CASSLGTGSLEKLFF. Filled out from reference TRBV7-9 and TRBJ1-4, the complete variable domain reads DTGVSQNPRHKITKRGQNVTFRCDPISEHNRLYWYRQTLGQGPEFLTYFQNEAQLEKSRLLSDRFSAERPKGSFSTLEIQRTEQGDSAMYLCASSLGTGSLEKLFFGSGTQLSVL.

This chain connects TRBV18 to TRBJ1-5; possible D gene TRBD1, 5 bases. The CDR3 length is 14 residues. V was cut by 2 bases and J by 3 bases, with 8 bases left in between. Germline V gives CDR1 KGHSH, CDR2 LQKENI. The CDR3 is CASSPGGANQPQHF. CDR3 nucleotides: TGTGCCAGCTCACCAGGCGGGGCCAATCAGCCCCAGCATTTT.

V and J are TRBV7-8 and TRBJ2-5, with D possibly matching TRBD1 (5 bases). V lost 3 bases to trimming and J lost 7 bases, with 6 bases between them. CDR1 and CDR2 (germline): SGHVS, FQNEAQ. The CDR3 sequence is 11 residues long. CDR3 amino acids: CASSFQGTQYF. The DNA for the CDR3 is TGTGCCAGCAGCTTCCAGGGGACCCAGTACTTC.

The chain carries TRBV10-3 and TRBJ2-3, with D tentatively TRBD2 (5 bases). The CDR3 spans 12 residues. In germline, CDR1 is ENHRY, CDR2 SYGVKD. CDR3 in DNA: TGTGCGAACGGGGAAAACACAGATACGCAGTATTTT. This sequence encodes CANGENTDTQYF.

The chain has TRBV13 and TRBJ2-5; TRBD2 aligns across 7 bases. The germline V gene encodes CDR1 PRHDT and CDR2 FYEKMQ (reference sequence). This CDR3 has 15 residues. V lost 1 base to trimming and J lost 2 bases; unmatched junction nucleotides: 4. The CDR3 coding sequence is TGTGCCAGCAGCTTAGCGGGAGGTCGTCAAGAGACCCAGTACTTC. It yields the protein CASSLAGGRQETQYF.

The rearrangement links TRBV19 to TRBJ2-2; no firm D call. Deletions cut 5 bases from V and 9 bases from J, with 13 bases between. Looked up from germline, CDR1 is LNHDA and CDR2 is SQIVND (reference sequence). CDR3 length equals 13 residues. CDR3 DNA: TGTGCCAGTAGTCCCCTCCTTAGCAGGGAGCTGTTTTTT. It yields the protein CASSPLLSRELFF.

The chain is built from TRBV28 and TRBJ2-1; weak D call: TRBD1 (6 bases). V was shortened by 6 bases and J by 7 bases, with 16 bases between the two germline ends. Germline CDR1 is MDHEN and CDR2 is SYDVKM. This CDR3 is 14 amino acids long. CDR3 sequence: CASRPPQGYNEQFF. The CDR3 nucleotides are TGTGCCAGCAGGCCACCACAGGGTTATAATGAGCAGTTCTTC. Supplemented by reference TRBV28 and TRBJ2-1, the full variable domain reads DVKVTQSSRYLVKRTGEKVFLECVQDMDHENMFWYRQDPGLGLRLIYFSYDVKMKEKGDIPEGYSVSREKKERFSLILESASTNQTSMYLCASRPPQGYNEQFFGPGTRLTVL.

The V call is TRBV19, the J call TRBJ2-1; 9 bases match TRBD2. Germline V gene data show CDR1 as LNHDA and CDR2 as SQIVND (reference sequence). The CDR3 covers 18 residues. The V gene end was trimmed by 0 bases and the J gene end by 7 bases; junction bases not matched to a gene: 13. CDR3 residues: CASSIDLKRLAASNEQFF. CDR3 in DNA: TGTGCCAGTAGTATAGACCTGAAGAGACTAGCGGCCTCTAATGAGCAGTTCTTC.

V gene TRBV6-2 or TRBV6-3 combines with J gene TRBJ2-1, with 12 bases matching TRBD2. The CDR3 contains 16 residues. The V gene's germline CDR1 is MNHEY and CDR2 SVGEGT. V gave up 4 bases and J gave up 5 bases; unmatched junction bases: 6. The CDR3 bases are TGTGCCAGCAGTTCCCTAGCGGGGGGGCGCGACAATGAGCAGTTCTTC. Translated: CASSSLAGGRDNEQFF.

V and J are TRBV9 and TRBJ2-1; 11 bases agree with TRBD2. Germline CDR1 SGDLS, CDR2 YYNGEE. CDR3 length equals 17 residues. The V segment lost 0 bases and the J segment 1 base; nucleotides outside the gene matches: 3. CDR3 bases: TGTGCCAGCAGCGTAGACCCTAGCGGGAGGTCCTACAATGAGCAGTTCTTC. It is translated as CASSVDPSGRSYNEQFF.

The J gene is TRBJ1-5, the V gene TRBV7-9; TRBD1 matches at 8 bases. J was trimmed by 6 bases and V by 5 bases; bases with no gene match: 6. This CDR3 comprises 14 residues. The V gene's germline CDR1 is SEHNR and CDR2 FQNEAQ (reference sequence). In nucleotides, the CDR3 is TGTGCCAGCAGCACATCGGACAGGGTTCAGCCCCAGCATTTT. Protein sequence: CASSTSDRVQPQHF.

The gene calls are TRBV28 and TRBJ1-4; D gene unclear. The CDR3 runs 15 residues. Germline assignment: CDR1 MDHEN and CDR2 SYDVKM. V lost 3 bases, J lost 4 bases, and 12 bases lay in between. The CDR3 protein is CASSFANRVNEKLFF. The DNA for the CDR3 is TGTGCCAGCAGTTTTGCGAACAGAGTTAATGAAAAACTGTTTTTT.

The chain has TRBV2 and TRBJ1-1, with a possible D match to TRBD1 (5 bases). V was pared by 6 bases and J by 4 bases, with 15 bases between. The CDR3 is made up of 14 amino acids. Germline CDR1 and CDR2: SNHLY and FYNNEI. The CDR3: CASSRRGGPTEAFF. DNA of the CDR3: TGTGCCAGCAGCCGGAGGGGAGGTCCCACTGAAGCTTTCTTT.

The V gene is TRBV7-9, the J gene TRBJ2-1; D is ambiguous. Trimming shortened V by 6 bases and J by 0 bases, and 15 bases separated the two germline ends. The CDR3 consists of 16 residues. In germline, CDR1 is SEHNR, CDR2 FQNEAQ (reference sequence). In nucleotides, the CDR3 is TGTGCCAGCAGTCCCGTCTTTCCGAGCTCCTACAATGAGCAGTTCTTC. As protein: CASSPVFPSSYNEQFF.

This clone was seen once. The chain joins TRBV29-1 to TRBJ1-5; 12 bases fit TRBD1. The CDR3 contains 19 residues. Germline V gives CDR1 SQVTM, CDR2 ANQGSEA. V lost 6 bases to trimming and J lost 2 bases; unmatched junction nucleotides: 17. Here the CDR3 DNA reads TGCAGCGTGGCCCTAACCGGGACAGGGGGCGCAGGTGGCAATCAGCCCCAGCATTTT. Translated, it gives CSVALTGTGGAGGNQPQHF.

This sequence joins TRBV27 and TRBJ2-7; 7 bases map to TRBD1. CDR3 size: 13 residues. Germline lookup yields CDR1 MNHEY and CDR2 SMNVEV (reference sequence). V was clipped by 8 bases and J by 3 bases; unmatched bases: 7. CDR3 amino acids: CASGRQGVYEQYF. The CDR3 DNA sequence: TGTGCCAGCGGCCGACAGGGCGTCTACGAGCAGTACTTC.

The chain joins TRBV28 to TRBJ1-6, with a possible D match to TRBD1 (6 bases). The CDR3 loop spans 14 amino acids. Germline V gene data show CDR1 as MDHEN and CDR2 as SYDVKM. With 6 bases removed from V and 6 bases from J, the gap between germline ends came to 12 bases. The DNA of the CDR3 is TGTGCCAGCAGGGACAGTTACGGTAATTCACCCCTCCACTTT. Its protein product is CASRDSYGNSPLHF.

The V and J genes are TRBV6-6 and TRBJ1-1, with D unclear. The CDR3 length is 16 residues. From germline, CDR1 is MNHNY and CDR2 SVGAGI (reference sequence). Trimming took 2 bases from V and 1 from J, leaving 14 bases between them. This chain's CDR3 is CASSYGPTTSNTEAFF. CDR3 nucleotide sequence: TGTGCCAGCAGTTACGGCCCGACAACCTCGAACACTGAAGCTTTCTTT.